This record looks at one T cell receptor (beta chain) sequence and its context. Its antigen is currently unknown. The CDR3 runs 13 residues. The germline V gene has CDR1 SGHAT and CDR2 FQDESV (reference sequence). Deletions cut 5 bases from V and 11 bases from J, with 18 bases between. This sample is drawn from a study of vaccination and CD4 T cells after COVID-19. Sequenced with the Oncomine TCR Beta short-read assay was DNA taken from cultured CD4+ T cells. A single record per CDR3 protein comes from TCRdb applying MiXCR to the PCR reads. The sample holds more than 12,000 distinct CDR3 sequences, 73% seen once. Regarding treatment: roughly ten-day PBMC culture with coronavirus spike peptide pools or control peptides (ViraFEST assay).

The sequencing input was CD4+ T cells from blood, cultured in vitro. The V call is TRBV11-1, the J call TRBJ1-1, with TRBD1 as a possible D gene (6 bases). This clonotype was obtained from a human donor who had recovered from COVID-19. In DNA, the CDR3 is TGTGCCAGCAGCCAAGGGGTACAGGGAAGGGCTTTCTTT. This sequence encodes CASSQGVQGRAFF.